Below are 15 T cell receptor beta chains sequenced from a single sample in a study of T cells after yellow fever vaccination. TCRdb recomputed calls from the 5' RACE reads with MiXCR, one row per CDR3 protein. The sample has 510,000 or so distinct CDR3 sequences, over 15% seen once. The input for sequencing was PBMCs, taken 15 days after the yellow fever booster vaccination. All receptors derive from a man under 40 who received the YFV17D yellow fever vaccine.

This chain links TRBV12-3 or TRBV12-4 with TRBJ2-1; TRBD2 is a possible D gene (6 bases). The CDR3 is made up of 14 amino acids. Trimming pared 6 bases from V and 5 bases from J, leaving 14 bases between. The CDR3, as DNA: TGTGCCAGCAGCCCCGGAGGGCCGCACAATGAGCAGTTCTTC. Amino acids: CASSPGGPHNEQFF.

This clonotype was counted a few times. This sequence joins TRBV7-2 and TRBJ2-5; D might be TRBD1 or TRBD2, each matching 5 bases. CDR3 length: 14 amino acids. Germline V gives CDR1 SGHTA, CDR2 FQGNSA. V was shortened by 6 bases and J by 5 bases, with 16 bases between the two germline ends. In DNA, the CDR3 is TGTGCCAGCAGTCGGGGCGGCGATGTGGAGACCCAGTACTTC. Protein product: CASSRGGDVETQYF.

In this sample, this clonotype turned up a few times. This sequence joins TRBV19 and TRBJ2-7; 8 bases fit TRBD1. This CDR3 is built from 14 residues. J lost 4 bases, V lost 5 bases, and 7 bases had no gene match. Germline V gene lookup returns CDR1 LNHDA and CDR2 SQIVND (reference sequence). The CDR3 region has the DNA TGTGCCAGTAGTCCTCGGGACAGGTTATACGAGCAGTACTTC. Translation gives CASSPRDRLYEQYF.

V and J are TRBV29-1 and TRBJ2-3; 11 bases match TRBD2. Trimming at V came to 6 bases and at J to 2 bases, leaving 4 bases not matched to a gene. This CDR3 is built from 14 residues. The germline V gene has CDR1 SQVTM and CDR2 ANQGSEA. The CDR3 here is CSVIAGGNTDTQYF. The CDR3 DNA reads TGCAGCGTGATAGCGGGAGGGAACACAGATACGCAGTATTTT.

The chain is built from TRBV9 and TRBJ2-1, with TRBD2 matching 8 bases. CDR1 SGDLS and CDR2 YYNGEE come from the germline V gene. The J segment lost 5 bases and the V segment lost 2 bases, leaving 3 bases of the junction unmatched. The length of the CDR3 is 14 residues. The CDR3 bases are TGTGCCAGCAGCGTCGGGACTAGTCACAATGAGCAGTTCTTC. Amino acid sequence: CASSVGTSHNEQFF.

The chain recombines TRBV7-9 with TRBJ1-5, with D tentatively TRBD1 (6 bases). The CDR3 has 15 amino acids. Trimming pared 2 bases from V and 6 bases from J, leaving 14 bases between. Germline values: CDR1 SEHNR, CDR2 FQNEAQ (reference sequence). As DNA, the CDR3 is TGTGCCAGCAGCTTATCCGGACAGCCTGGTCAGCCCCAGCATTTT. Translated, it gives CASSLSGQPGQPQHF.

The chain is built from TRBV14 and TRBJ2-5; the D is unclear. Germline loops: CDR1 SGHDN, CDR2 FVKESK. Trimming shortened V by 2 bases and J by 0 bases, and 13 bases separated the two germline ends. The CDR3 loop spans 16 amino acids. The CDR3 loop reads CASSQSPLAYQETQYF. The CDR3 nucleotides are TGTGCCAGCAGCCAATCTCCCTTGGCGTACCAAGAGACCCAGTACTTC.

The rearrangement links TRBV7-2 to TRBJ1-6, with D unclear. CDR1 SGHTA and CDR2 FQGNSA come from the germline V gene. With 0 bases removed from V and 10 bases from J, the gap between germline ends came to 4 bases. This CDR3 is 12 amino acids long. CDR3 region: CASSLAGSPLHF. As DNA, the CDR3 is TGTGCCAGCAGCTTAGCGGGATCACCCCTCCACTTT. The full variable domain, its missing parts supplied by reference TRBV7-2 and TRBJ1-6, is GAGVSQSPSNKVTEKGKDVELRCDPISGHTALYWYRQSLGQGLEFLIYFQGNSAPDKSGLPSDRFSAERTGGSVSTLTIQRTQQEDSAVYLCASSLAGSPLHFGNGTRLTVT.

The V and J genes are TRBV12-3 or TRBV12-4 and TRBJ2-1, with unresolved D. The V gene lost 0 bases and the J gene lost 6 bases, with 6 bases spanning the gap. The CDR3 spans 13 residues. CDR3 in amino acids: CASSLAYPNEQFF. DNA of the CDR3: TGTGCCAGCAGTTTAGCGTACCCCAATGAGCAGTTCTTC.

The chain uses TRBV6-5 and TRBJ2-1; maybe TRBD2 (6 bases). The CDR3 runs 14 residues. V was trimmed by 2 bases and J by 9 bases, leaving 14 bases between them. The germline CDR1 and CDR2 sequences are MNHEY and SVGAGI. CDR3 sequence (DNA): TGTGCCAGCAGTTACGCCGGGAGTGTTGCTGAGCAGTTCTTC. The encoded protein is CASSYAGSVAEQFF.

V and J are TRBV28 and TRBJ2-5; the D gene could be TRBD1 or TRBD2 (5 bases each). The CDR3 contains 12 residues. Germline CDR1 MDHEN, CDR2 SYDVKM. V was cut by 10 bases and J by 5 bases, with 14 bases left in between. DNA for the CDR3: TGTGCCACCGGACTCGAGGGGGAGACCCAGTACTTC. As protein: CATGLEGETQYF.

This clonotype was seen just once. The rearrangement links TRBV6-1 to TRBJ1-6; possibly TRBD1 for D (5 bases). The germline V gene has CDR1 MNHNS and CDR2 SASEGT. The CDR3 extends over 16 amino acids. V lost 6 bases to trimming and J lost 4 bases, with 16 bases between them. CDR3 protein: CASSPFGASYNSPLHF. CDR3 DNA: TGTGCCAGCAGCCCCTTTGGGGCCTCTTATAATTCACCCCTCCACTTT.

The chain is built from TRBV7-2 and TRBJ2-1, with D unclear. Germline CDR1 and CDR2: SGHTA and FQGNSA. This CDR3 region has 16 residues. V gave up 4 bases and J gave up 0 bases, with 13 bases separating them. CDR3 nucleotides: TGTGCCAGCAGCTCAAAGGACCGATACTCCTACAATGAGCAGTTCTTC. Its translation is CASSSKDRYSYNEQFF.

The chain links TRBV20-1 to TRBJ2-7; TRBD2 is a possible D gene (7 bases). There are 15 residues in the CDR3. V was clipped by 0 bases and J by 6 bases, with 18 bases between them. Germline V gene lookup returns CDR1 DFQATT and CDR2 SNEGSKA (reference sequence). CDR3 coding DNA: TGCAGTGCTAGAGATGGGAGGGACACCAAGGGCGAGCAGTACTTC. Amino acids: CSARDGRDTKGEQYF.

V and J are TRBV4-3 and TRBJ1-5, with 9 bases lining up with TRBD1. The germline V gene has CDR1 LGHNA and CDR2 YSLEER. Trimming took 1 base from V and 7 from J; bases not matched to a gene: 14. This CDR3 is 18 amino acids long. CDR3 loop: CASSQGVPGTGSGQPQHF. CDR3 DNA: TGCGCCAGCAGCCAAGGCGTGCCCGGGACAGGGTCCGGGCAGCCCCAGCATTTT.